This TCR beta chain was found in a study of CD8+ T cells in alopecia areata. The overall study: Tofacitinib ran for 6 to 18 months before 6 months off drug.

V dropped 4 bases and J dropped 1; count of bases not matched to a gene: 13. Germline values: CDR1 SGDLS, CDR2 YYNGEE. The CDR3 covers 20 residues. With regard to this clone: Its target is not known.

RNA, once extracted, was reverse transcribed into cDNA for use as the sequencing template. Clones were sequenced by immunoSEQ multiplex PCR, and TCRdb holds only the in-frame ones, with some missing. The table shows some 200,000 clones, with nearly 60% occurring only once. Sample treatment: oral pan-JAK inhibitor, 5-10 mg twice daily. Whole-study results and caveats: In scalp and blood, many expanded lesional clones persisted during tofacitinib. Association of baseline CD8+ expansion with response is uncertain owing to one nonresponder.

The rearrangement links TRBV9 to TRBJ2-1; 14 bases align to TRBD2. The source is a human donor with alopecia areata. The sample was CD4+ T cells sorted from blood, taken at week 24, from a patient treated with tofacitinib. CDR3 DNA sequence: TGTGCCAGCAGCTCTAGACAGGGGACTAGCGGGAGTTCGTCCTACAATGAGCAGTTCTTC. As protein: CASSSRQGTSGSSSYNEQFF.